This T cell receptor (beta chain) was identified in a study of radiotherapy plus CTLA-4 blockade in lung cancer. Study details: Among enrolled patients, less than 20% responded and about 30% achieved disease control.

Comments on this clone: No antigen is known for it.

CDR3 length: 16 amino acids. The V end was cut by 5 bases, the J end by 4 bases, with 18 bases between. CDR1 KGHSH and CDR2 LQKENI come from the germline V gene. TCRdb's table, derived via immunoSEQ multiplex PCR, lists solely in-frame clones and lacks some. The data hold approximately 60,000 clones, with 82% observed a single time. The study's findings and limits: Clones of tumor-derived TCRs expanded in blood after radiotherapy plus ipilimumab.

Sequencing used peripheral blood, obtained from a patient treated with radiotherapy plus ipilimumab. The chain recombines TRBV18 with TRBJ1-3; no clear D. This clonotype was sampled from a human donor with non-small cell lung cancer whose response to radiotherapy plus ipilimumab could not be evaluated. This CDR3 is CASSSSSGVGGNTIYF. CDR3 DNA: TGTGCCAGCTCATCCTCGTCCGGGGTAGGCGGAAACACCATATATTTT.